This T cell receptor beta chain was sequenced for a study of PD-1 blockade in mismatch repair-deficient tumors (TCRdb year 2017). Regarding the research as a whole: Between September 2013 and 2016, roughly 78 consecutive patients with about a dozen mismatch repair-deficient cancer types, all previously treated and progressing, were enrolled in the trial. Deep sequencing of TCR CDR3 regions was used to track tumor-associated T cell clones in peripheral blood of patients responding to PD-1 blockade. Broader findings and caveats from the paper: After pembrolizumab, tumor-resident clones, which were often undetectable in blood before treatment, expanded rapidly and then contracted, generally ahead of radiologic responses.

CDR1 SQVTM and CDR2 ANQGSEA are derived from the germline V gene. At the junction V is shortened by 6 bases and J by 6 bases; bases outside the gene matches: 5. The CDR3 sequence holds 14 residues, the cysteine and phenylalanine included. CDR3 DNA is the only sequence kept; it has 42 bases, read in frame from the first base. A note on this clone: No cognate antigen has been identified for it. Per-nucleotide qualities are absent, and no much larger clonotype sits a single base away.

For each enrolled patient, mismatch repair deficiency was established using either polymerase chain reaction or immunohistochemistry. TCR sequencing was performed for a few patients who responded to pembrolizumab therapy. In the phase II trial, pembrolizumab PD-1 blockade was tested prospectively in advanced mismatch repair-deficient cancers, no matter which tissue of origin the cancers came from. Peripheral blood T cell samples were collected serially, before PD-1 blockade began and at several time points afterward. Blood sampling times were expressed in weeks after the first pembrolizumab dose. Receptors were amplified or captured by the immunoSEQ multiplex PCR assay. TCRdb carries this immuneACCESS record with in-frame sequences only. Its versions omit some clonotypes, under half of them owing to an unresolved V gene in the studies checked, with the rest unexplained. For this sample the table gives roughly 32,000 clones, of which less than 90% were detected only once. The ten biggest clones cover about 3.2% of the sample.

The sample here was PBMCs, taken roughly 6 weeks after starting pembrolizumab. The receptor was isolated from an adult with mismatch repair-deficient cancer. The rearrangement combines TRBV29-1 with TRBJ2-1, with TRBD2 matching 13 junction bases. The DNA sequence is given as TGCAGCGTGAGGACTAGCGGGGGTACCAATGAGCAGTTCTTC. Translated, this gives CSVRTSGGTNEQFF.